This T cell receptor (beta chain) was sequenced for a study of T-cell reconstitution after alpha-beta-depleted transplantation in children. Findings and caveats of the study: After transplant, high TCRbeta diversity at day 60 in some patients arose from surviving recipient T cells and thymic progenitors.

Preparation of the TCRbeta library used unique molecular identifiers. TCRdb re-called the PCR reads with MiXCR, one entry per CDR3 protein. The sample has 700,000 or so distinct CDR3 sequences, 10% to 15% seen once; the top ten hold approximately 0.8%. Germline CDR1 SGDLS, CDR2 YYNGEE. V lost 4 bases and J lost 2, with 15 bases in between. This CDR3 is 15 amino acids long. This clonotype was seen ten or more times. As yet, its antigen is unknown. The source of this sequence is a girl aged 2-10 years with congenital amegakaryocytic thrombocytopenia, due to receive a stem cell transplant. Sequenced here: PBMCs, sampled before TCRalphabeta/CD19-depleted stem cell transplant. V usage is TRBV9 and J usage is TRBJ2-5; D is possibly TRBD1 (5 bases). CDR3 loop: CASSPIGHPQETQYF. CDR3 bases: TGTGCCAGCAGCCCCATTGGACACCCGCAAGAGACCCAGTACTTC. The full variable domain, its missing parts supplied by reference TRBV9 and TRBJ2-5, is DSGVTQTPKHLITATGQRVTLRCSPRSGDLSVYWYQQSLDQGLQFLIQYYNGEERAKGNILERFSAQQFPDLHSELNLSSLELGDSALYFCASSPIGHPQETQYFGPGTRLLVL.